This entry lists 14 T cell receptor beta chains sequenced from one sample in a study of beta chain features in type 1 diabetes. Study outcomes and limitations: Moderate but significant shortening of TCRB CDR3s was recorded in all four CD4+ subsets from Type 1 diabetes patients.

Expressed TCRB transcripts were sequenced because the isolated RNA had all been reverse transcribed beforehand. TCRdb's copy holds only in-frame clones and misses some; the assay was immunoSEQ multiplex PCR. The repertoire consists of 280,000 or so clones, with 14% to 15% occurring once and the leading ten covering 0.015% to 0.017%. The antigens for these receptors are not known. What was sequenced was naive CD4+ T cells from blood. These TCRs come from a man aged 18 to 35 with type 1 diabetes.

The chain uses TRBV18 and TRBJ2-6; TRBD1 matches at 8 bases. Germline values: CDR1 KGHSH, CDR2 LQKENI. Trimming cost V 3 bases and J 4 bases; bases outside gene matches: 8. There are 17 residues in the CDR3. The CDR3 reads CASSPQGAQTGANVLTF. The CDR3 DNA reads TGTGCCAGCTCACCCCAGGGGGCGCAAACCGGGGCCAACGTCCTGACTTTC.

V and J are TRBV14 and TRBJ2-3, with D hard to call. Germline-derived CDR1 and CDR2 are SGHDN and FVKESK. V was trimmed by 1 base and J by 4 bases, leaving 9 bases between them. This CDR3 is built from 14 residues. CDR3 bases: TGTGCCAGCAGCCAAGCCCGAGGAGCAGATACGCAGTATTTT. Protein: CASSQARGADTQYF.

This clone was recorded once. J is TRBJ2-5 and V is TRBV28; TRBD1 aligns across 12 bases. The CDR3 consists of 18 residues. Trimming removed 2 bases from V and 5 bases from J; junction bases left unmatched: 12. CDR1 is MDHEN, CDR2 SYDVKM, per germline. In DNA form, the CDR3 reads TGTGCCAGCAGTTTAGGTCTAACCGGGACAGGGGGCAGGGAGACCCAGTACTTC. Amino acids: CASSLGLTGTGGRETQYF. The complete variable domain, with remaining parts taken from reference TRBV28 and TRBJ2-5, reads DVKVTQSSRYLVKRTGEKVFLECVQDMDHENMFWYRQDPGLGLRLIYFSYDVKMKEKGDIPEGYSVSREKKERFSLILESASTNQTSMYLCASSLGLTGTGGRETQYFGPGTRLLVL.

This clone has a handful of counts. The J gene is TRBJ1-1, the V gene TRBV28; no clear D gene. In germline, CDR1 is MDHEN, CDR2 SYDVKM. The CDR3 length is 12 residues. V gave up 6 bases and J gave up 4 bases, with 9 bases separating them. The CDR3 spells CASSLTSTEAFF. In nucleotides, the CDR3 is TGTGCCAGCAGCCTAACCTCCACTGAAGCTTTCTTT. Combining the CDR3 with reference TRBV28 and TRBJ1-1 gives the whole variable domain DVKVTQSSRYLVKRTGEKVFLECVQDMDHENMFWYRQDPGLGLRLIYFSYDVKMKEKGDIPEGYSVSREKKERFSLILESASTNQTSMYLCASSLTSTEAFFGQGTRLTVV.

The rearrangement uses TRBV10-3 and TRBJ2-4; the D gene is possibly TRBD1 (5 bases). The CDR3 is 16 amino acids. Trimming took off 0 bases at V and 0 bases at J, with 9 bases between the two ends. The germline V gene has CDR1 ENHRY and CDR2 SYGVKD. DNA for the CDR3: TGTGCCATCAGTGAGTCGACAGTACTAGCCAAAAACATTCAGTACTTC. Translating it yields CAISESTVLAKNIQYF.

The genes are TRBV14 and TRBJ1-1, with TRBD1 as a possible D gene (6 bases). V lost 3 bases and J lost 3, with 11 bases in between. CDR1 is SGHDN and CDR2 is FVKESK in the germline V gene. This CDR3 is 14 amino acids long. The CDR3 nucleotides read TGTGCCAGCAGCCATCCCGACAGGCACACTGAAGCTTTCTTT. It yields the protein CASSHPDRHTEAFF.

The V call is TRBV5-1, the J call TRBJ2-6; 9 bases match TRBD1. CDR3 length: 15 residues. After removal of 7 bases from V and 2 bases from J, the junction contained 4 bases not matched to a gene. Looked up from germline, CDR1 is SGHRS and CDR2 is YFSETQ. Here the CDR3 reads CASGQGNAGANVLTF. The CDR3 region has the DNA TGCGCCAGCGGACAGGGGAATGCTGGGGCCAACGTCCTGACTTTC.

In DNA form, the CDR3 reads TGTGCCTGGAGTCAGTTCGGGGGCTACACCTTC. Amino acid sequence: CAWSQFGGYTF. The chain uses TRBV30 and TRBJ1-2; D is ambiguous. Germline V gene data show CDR1 as GTSNPN and CDR2 as SVGIG (reference sequence). This CDR3 is built from 11 residues. V was pared by 2 bases and J by 8 bases, with 9 bases between.

This CDR3 is CASRVPTSGSIFQETQYF. The CDR3 bases are TGTGCCAGCAGGGTCCCAACTAGCGGCTCTATTTTCCAAGAGACCCAGTACTTC. The chain employs TRBV28 and TRBJ2-5; TRBD2 agrees at 8 bases. This CDR3 region has 18 residues. Germline V gene lookup returns CDR1 MDHEN and CDR2 SYDVKM. The V and J ends lost 6 bases and 1 base, in that order; junction bases with no gene match: 16. The full variable domain, completed using reference TRBV28 and TRBJ2-5, is DVKVTQSSRYLVKRTGEKVFLECVQDMDHENMFWYRQDPGLGLRLIYFSYDVKMKEKGDIPEGYSVSREKKERFSLILESASTNQTSMYLCASRVPTSGSIFQETQYFGPGTRLLVL.

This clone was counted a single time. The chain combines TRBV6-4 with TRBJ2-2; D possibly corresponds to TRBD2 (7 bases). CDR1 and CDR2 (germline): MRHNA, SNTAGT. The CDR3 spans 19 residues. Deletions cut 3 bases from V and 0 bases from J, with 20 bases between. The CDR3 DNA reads TGTGCCAGCAGTGAAGGAGGGCGGGGGCCATTCGCGAACACCGGGGAGCTGTTTTTT. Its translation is CASSEGGRGPFANTGELFF.

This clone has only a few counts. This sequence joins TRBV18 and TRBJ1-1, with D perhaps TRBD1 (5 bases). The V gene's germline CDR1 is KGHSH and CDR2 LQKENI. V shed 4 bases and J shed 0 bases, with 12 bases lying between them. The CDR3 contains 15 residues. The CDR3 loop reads CASSLTVSMNTEAFF. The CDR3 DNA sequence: TGTGCCAGCTCACTGACAGTTTCAATGAACACTGAAGCTTTCTTT.

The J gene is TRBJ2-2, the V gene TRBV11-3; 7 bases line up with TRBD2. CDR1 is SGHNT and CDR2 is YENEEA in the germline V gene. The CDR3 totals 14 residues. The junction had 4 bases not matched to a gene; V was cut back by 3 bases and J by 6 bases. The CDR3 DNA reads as TGTGCCAGCAGCTTTGGCGGGAGTTCCGGGGAGCTGTTTTTT. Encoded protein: CASSFGGSSGELFF.

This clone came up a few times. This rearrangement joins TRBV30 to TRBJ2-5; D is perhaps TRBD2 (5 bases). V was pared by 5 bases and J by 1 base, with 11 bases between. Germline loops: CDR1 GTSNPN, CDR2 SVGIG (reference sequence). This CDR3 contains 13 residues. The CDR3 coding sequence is TGTGCCTGGGGCGGGCGCGTCCAAGAGACCCAGTACTTC. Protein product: CAWGGRVQETQYF.

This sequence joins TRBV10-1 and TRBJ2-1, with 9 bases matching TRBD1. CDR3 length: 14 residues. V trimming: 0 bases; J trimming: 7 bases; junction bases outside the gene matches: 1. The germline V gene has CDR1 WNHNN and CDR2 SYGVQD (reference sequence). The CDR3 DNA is TGCGCCAGCAGTGAGTCTGGGACAGGGAATGAGCAGTTCTTC. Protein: CASSESGTGNEQFF.